This T cell receptor beta chain was sequenced in a study of shared clonotypes between healthy human individuals. Positively selected for CCR7, the CD45RO-negative cells used as naive CD8 cells excluded terminally differentiated effector memory CD45RA+ cells. Samples underwent the assay at deep level. Only in-frame clones appear in the TCRdb table, and some are missing; sequencing was by immunoSEQ multiplex PCR. The sample consists of just over 2,000,000 clones, over 85% of them appearing once. The CDR3 contains 15 residues. Germline-derived CDR1 and CDR2 are MGHRA and YSYEKL. Between the trimmed V and J ends, which lost 1 base and 4 bases, there was a span of 14 bases. Turning to this clone: Additional DNA sequences in this sample encode the identical CDR3.

The source material was naive CD8+ T cells sorted from blood. J is TRBJ2-7 and V is TRBV4-1; the D gene could be TRBD1 or TRBD2 (6 bases each). This TCR was recovered from a man aged 18 to 30 in good health. CDR3 nucleotide sequence: TGCGCCAGCAGCCAAGTACAGGGAGGTACGTACGAGCAGTACTTC. It encodes CASSQVQGGTYEQYF.